The 29 T cell receptor beta chains given below trace back to one sample, sequenced in a study of T cell repertoires in cytomegalovirus infection. The antigens of these receptors remain unknown. TCRdb re-analysed the reads in MiXCR, keeping a single row per CDR3 protein. In the table there are 370,000 or so distinct CDR3 sequences, nearly 35% of which are singletons. Sequencing used cultured PBMCs, obtained from culture after CMV antigen stimulation. All receptors come from a human donor in good health (CMV status not recorded). Some clones in this sample may be carry-over from other donors' samples.

This clonotype has only a few counts. CDR3 coding DNA: TGTGCCAGCAGCGGGTTGGAGGGAGCGGAGACCCAGTACTTC. Translation gives CASSGLEGAETQYF. The V call is TRBV7-9, the J call TRBJ2-5, with D maybe TRBD2 (6 bases). This CDR3 is built from 14 residues. Trimming took 5 bases from V and 5 from J, leaving 15 bases between them. Germline CDR1 is SEHNR and CDR2 is FQNEAQ (reference sequence). Full variable domain (rest looked up from reference TRBV7-9 and TRBJ2-5): DTGVSQNPRHKITKRGQNVTFRCDPISEHNRLYWYRQTLGQGPEFLTYFQNEAQLEKSRLLSDRFSAERPKGSFSTLEIQRTEQGDSAMYLCASSGLEGAETQYFGPGTRLLVL.

This clonotype was found many times. This chain links TRBV28 with TRBJ2-7; TRBD1 aligns across 8 bases. Germline CDR1 MDHEN, CDR2 SYDVKM. CDR3 length: 13 amino acids. The junction had 6 bases not matched to a gene; V was cut back by 7 bases and J by 4 bases. CDR3 bases: TGTGCCAGCACAAACTACAGGGGGTACGAGCAGTACGTC. Protein product: CASTNYRGYEQYV.

This clonotype came up a few times. The chain has TRBV7-3 and TRBJ2-2; D might be TRBD1 (5 bases). Germline CDR1 SGHTA, CDR2 FQGTGA. The CDR3 extends over 14 amino acids. Trimming removed 5 bases from V and 4 bases from J, with 11 bases in between. DNA for the CDR3: TGTGCCAGCAGCCAGGGCGCACTCACCGGGGAGCTGTTTTTT. It encodes CASSQGALTGELFF.

The chain joins TRBV6-6 to TRBJ2-7; 9 bases map to TRBD2. Germline V gene sequence: CDR1 MNHNY, CDR2 SVGAGI (reference sequence). CDR3 length equals 16 residues. V lost 2 bases to trimming and J lost 4 bases; unmatched junction nucleotides: 9. Here the CDR3 reads CASSYTVTSGLYEQYV. In DNA form, the CDR3 reads TGTGCCAGCAGTTACACGGTGACTAGCGGATTATACGAGCAGTACGTC.

This clonotype has more than one count but fewer than ten. V usage is TRBV19 and J usage is TRBJ2-2; possibly TRBD1 for D (6 bases). Trimming removed 10 bases from V and 4 bases from J, with 19 bases in between. This CDR3 has 15 residues. CDR1 is LNHDA and CDR2 is SQIVND in the germline V gene (reference sequence). CDR3 sequence: CATSTRTVGTGELFF. Here the CDR3 DNA reads TGTGCCACCTCGACTCGGACAGTTGGCACCGGGGAGCTGTTTTTT.

This chain links TRBV28 with TRBJ1-2; TRBD1 matches 11 bases. Per the germline V gene, CDR1 is MDHEN and CDR2 is SYDVKM. The CDR3 sequence is 13 residues long. The ends lost 4 bases at V and 8 bases at J; junction bases unmatched: 3. In DNA, the CDR3 is TGTGCCAGCAGTTACGGGACAGGGGGAGGCTACACCTTC. It is translated as CASSYGTGGGYTF.

This clonotype was picked up a small number of times. The rearrangement joins TRBV29-1 to TRBJ2-5; D is ambiguous. V dropped 4 bases and J dropped 5 bases, with 8 bases sitting between them. CDR1 and CDR2 from the germline V gene are SQVTM and ANQGSEA. This CDR3 has 11 residues. The CDR3 sequence: CSVVPGETQYF. The CDR3 DNA reads TGCAGCGTTGTGCCTGGCGAGACCCAGTACTTC.

This clonotype was seen only a few times. J is TRBJ2-1 and V is TRBV9; 7 bases are shared with TRBD2. Losses at the gene ends were 4 bases for V and 7 bases for J; bases not matched to a gene: 5. CDR1 and CDR2 from the germline V gene are SGDLS and YYNGEE. This CDR3 has 13 residues. The CDR3 bases are TGTGCCAGCAGCCCGACTAGCAGGAATGAGCAGTTCTTC. Residues: CASSPTSRNEQFF.

This clonotype was recorded many times. V gene TRBV7-2 combines with J gene TRBJ1-5, with a possible D match to TRBD1 (5 bases). Deletions cut 5 bases from V and 0 bases from J, with 14 bases between. The CDR3 has 16 residues. The germline V gene encodes CDR1 SGHTA and CDR2 FQGNSA. DNA of the CDR3: TGTGCCAGCAGCCCACGGGGCGGCTATAGCAATCAGCCCCAGCATTTT. Translation gives CASSPRGGYSNQPQHF.

CDR3 amino acids: CASSRSSERTEAFF. CDR3 DNA: TGCGCCAGCAGCCGAAGCTCCGAGAGGACTGAAGCTTTCTTT. The J gene is TRBJ1-1, the V gene TRBV4-3; D gene uncertain. This CDR3 region has 14 residues. The V gene's germline CDR1 is LGHNA and CDR2 YSLEER. V lost 4 bases and J lost 5, with 14 bases in between.

This clonotype was seen a handful of times. The rearrangement uses TRBV5-5 and TRBJ1-6; D remains ambiguous. Trimming removed 0 bases from V and 5 bases from J, with 12 bases in between. This CDR3 is built from 16 residues. Germline V lookup: CDR1 SGHKS, CDR2 YYEKEE (reference sequence). This CDR3 is CASSLVSRGNNSPLHF. The DNA of the CDR3 is TGTGCCAGCAGCTTGGTGAGCCGGGGAAATAATTCACCCCTCCACTTT.

The chain joins TRBV28 to TRBJ2-1, with 8 bases lining up with TRBD1. The germline gives CDR1 MDHEN, CDR2 SYDVKM. CDR3 length: 15 residues. Unmatched junction bases numbered 6, after V lost 6 bases and J lost 2 bases. In nucleotides, the CDR3 is TGTGCCAGCAGCCCCCGGGACAGGCCCTACAATGAGCAGTTCTTC. This encodes CASSPRDRPYNEQFF.

The sample holds many counts of this clonotype. The chain combines TRBV25-1 with TRBJ1-2; D uncertain. The CDR3 is 11 residues long. Deletions cut 1 base from V and 7 bases from J, with 4 bases between. The V gene's germline CDR1 is MGHDK and CDR2 SYGVNS. The CDR3 region is CASSESGGYTF. The CDR3 DNA is TGTGCCAGCAGTGAATCGGGTGGCTACACCTTC.

The gene calls are TRBV4-1 and TRBJ2-7; 8 nucleotides line up with TRBD2. Germline CDR1 and CDR2: MGHRA and YSYEKL. The CDR3 is made up of 15 amino acids. Trimming took 2 bases from V and 4 from J; bases not matched to a gene: 7. CDR3 in amino acids: CASSQWSGGVYEQYF. Written as DNA, the CDR3 is TGCGCCAGCAGCCAATGGAGCGGGGGAGTGTACGAGCAGTACTTC.

The sample holds a few counts of this clonotype. J is TRBJ1-3 and V is TRBV4-3, with TRBD1 identical over 7 bases. Germline V lookup: CDR1 LGHNA, CDR2 YSLEER. This CDR3 comprises 15 residues. The junction had 1 base not matched to a gene; V was cut back by 0 bases and J by 2 bases. This chain's CDR3 is CASSQDGTAGNTIYF. The CDR3 DNA sequence: TGCGCCAGCAGCCAAGATGGGACAGCTGGAAACACCATATATTTT.

Ten or more counts support this clonotype. The genes are TRBV7-2 and TRBJ1-5; D is unresolved. Germline V gives CDR1 SGHTA, CDR2 FQGNSA. CDR3 length: 13 amino acids. Between the trimmed V and J ends, which lost 5 bases and 5 bases, there was a span of 10 bases. The CDR3 region has the DNA TGTGCCAGCAGCGTATCCCCGGATCAGCCCCAGCATTTT. It specifies CASSVSPDQPQHF.

This clonotype came up many times. J is TRBJ1-2 and V is TRBV7-6; a weak D match, TRBD1 (5 bases). Germline lookup yields CDR1 SGHVS and CDR2 FNYEAQ. This CDR3 comprises 14 residues. Trimming removed 4 bases from V and 8 bases from J, with 17 bases in between. The CDR3 region has the DNA TGTGCCAGCAGCTCCCACCGGGACGGTGAGGGCTACACCTTC. Amino acid sequence: CASSSHRDGEGYTF.

This clonotype was observed at least ten times. The genes are TRBV6-2 or TRBV6-3 and TRBJ2-1; D call uncertain. This CDR3 has 16 amino acids. Germline lookup yields CDR1 MNHEY and CDR2 SVGEGT. The V end lost 2 bases, the J end lost 10 bases, and 21 bases lay between the germline ends. The CDR3 region is CASSYRRANRAAEQFF. CDR3 nucleotide sequence: TGTGCCAGCAGTTACCGACGCGCTAATCGGGCAGCCGAGCAGTTCTTC.

The chain links TRBV11-2 to TRBJ1-5; tentative D call: TRBD1 (6 bases). The length of the CDR3 is 16 residues. V lost 0 bases, J lost 3 bases, and 12 bases lay in between. Germline V gives CDR1 SGHAT, CDR2 FQNNGV. The CDR3: CASSLERTADNQPQHF. In DNA form, the CDR3 reads TGTGCCAGCAGCTTAGAACGGACAGCAGACAATCAGCCCCAGCATTTT.

A few counts support this clonotype. The chain employs TRBV12-3 or TRBV12-4 and TRBJ2-1, with TRBD1 matching 9 bases. The CDR3 totals 15 residues. The V gene end was trimmed by 6 bases and the J gene end by 8 bases; junction bases not matched to a gene: 11. CDR3 in amino acids: CASSPNPQGAYEQFF. In DNA form, the CDR3 reads TGTGCCAGCAGCCCGAATCCACAGGGGGCCTATGAGCAGTTCTTC.

CDR3 sequence: CASLAGGEDEQFF. For the CDR3, the DNA is TGTGCCAGCCTAGCGGGAGGGGAGGATGAGCAGTTCTTC. The chain couples TRBV11-2 to TRBJ2-1; TRBD2 agrees at 12 bases. The CDR3 sequence is 13 residues long. Germline lookup yields CDR1 SGHAT and CDR2 FQNNGV. V dropped 8 bases and J dropped 8; count of bases not matched to a gene: 4.

There are many counts of this clonotype. CDR3 sequence: CASSPPFTDTQYF. The DNA for the CDR3 is TGTGCCAGCAGTCCGCCATTTACAGATACGCAGTATTTT. The chain couples TRBV2 to TRBJ2-3; no reliable D call. The V gene lost 5 bases and the J gene lost 3 bases, with 9 bases spanning the gap. There are 13 residues in the CDR3. The germline CDR1 and CDR2 sequences are SNHLY and FYNNEI.

This clonotype has only a few counts. The chain is built from TRBV11-2 and TRBJ1-2; weak D call: TRBD1 (5 bases). CDR3 size: 12 residues. CDR1 and CDR2 (germline): SGHAT, FQNNGV. The V gene lost 8 bases and the J gene lost 8 bases, with 15 bases spanning the gap. The CDR3 nucleotides read TGTGCCAGCTCTCCCTTGCGGGACGGCTACACCTTC. It codes for CASSPLRDGYTF.

This clonotype has ten or more counts. This rearrangement joins TRBV7-2 to TRBJ2-2; no reliable D call. V lost 1 base and J lost 4, with 16 bases in between. This CDR3 spans 17 amino acids. Germline V gene sequence: CDR1 SGHTA, CDR2 FQGNSA. The CDR3 DNA is TGTGCCAGCAGCTTAGGTCCTAGTATCAGAGCCACCGGGGAGCTGTTTTTT. It yields the protein CASSLGPSIRATGELFF.

This chain joins TRBV7-8 and TRBJ2-7, with TRBD2 matching over 9 bases. The ends lost 2 bases at V and 2 bases at J; junction bases unmatched: 10. Germline CDR1 and CDR2: SGHVS and FQNEAQ. This CDR3 is 17 amino acids long. CDR3 sequence reads: CASSLKAGGSMAYEQYF. For the CDR3, the DNA is TGTGCCAGCAGCTTAAAAGCGGGAGGATCAATGGCCTACGAGCAGTACTTC.

This sequence joins TRBV10-3 and TRBJ2-3; 9 bases fit TRBD2. The CDR3 totals 15 residues. Germline V gene sequence: CDR1 ENHRY, CDR2 SYGVKD. J gave up 9 bases and V 0 bases, and 7 bases lay outside the gene matches. This CDR3 is CAISESGGRATTQYF. The CDR3 bases are TGTGCCATCAGTGAGTCTGGCGGGAGGGCCACAACGCAGTATTTT.

This sequence joins TRBV6-6 and TRBJ1-1, with D perhaps matching TRBD1 (5 bases). Germline values: CDR1 MNHNY, CDR2 SVGAGI (reference sequence). The CDR3 runs to 13 residues. V was cut by 7 bases and J by 2 bases, with 11 bases left in between. The CDR3 DNA follows: TGTGCCAGCATTCCCGGGGCAAACACTGAAGCTTTCTTT. This codes for CASIPGANTEAFF.

V gene TRBV7-2 combines with J gene TRBJ2-7; D ambiguous. V shed 5 bases and J shed 6 bases, with 14 bases lying between them. The CDR3 consists of 13 residues. Germline V gives CDR1 SGHTA, CDR2 FQGNSA. DNA for the CDR3: TGTGCCAGCAGCCCCGGCGTCCGGTCCGAGCAGTACGTC. Residues: CASSPGVRSEQYV.

The rearrangement joins TRBV12-3 or TRBV12-4 to TRBJ2-3; no clear D. Trimming removed 1 base from V and 2 bases from J, with 16 bases in between. CDR3 length: 17 amino acids. The CDR3 is CASSLGSHGGFTDTQYF. The CDR3 bases are TGTGCCAGCAGTTTAGGGAGTCACGGCGGCTTCACAGATACGCAGTATTTT.